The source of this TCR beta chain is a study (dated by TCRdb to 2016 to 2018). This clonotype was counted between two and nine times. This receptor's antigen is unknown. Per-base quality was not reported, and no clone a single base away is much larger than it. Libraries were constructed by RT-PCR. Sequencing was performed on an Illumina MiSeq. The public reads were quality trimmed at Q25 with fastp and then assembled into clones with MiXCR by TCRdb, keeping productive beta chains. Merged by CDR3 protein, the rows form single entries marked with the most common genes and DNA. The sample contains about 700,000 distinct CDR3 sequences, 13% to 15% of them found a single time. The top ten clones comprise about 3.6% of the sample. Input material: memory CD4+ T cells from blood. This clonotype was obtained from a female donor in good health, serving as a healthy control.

The CDR3 region reads CASSNTGTSGGPTDTQYF. The bases read TGTGCCAGCAGCAACACCGGGACTAGCGGGGGGCCCACAGATACGCAGTATTTT. The rearranged segments are TRBV7-2 and TRBJ2-3; 15 bases in between match TRBD2. Looking up the germline V gene yields CDR1 SGHTA and CDR2 FQGNSA. The CDR3 holds 18 amino acids from the cysteine to the phenylalanine. Only the CDR3 region is kept as DNA, spanning 54 bases read in frame from base 1. V is pruned by 5 bases and J by 2 bases, leaving 8 bases of the junction without a gene match.